Below are 3 T cell receptor beta chains sequenced from a single sample in a study of blood T cell repertoires in COVID-19. Profiled with immunoSEQ multiplex PCR; TCRdb holds only in-frame clones, not every one. Of about 310,000 clones listed, roughly 87% were seen once; the top ten hold 2% to 3%. Sequenced material: peripheral blood. These receptors came from a man aged 18-30 years with active or convalescent COVID-19.

The chain uses TRBV27 and TRBJ2-1; D perhaps matches TRBD2 (5 bases). Germline loops: CDR1 MNHEY, CDR2 SMNVEV (reference sequence). There are 15 residues in the CDR3. Trimming cost V 3 bases and J 2 bases, with 11 bases left between them. The CDR3 DNA reads as TGTGCCAGCAGTTTCTCAGGACTCGCCTACAATGAGCAGTTCTTC. Protein sequence: CASSFSGLAYNEQFF.

This clone has more than one count but fewer than ten. The chain carries TRBV5-4 and TRBJ2-7; D gene ambiguous. Germline V lookup: CDR1 SGHNT, CDR2 YYREEE (reference sequence). V was cut by 0 bases and J by 6 bases, with 7 bases left in between. The CDR3 has 12 residues. CDR3 coding DNA: TGTGCCAGCAGCTTGGAGCGTGCCGAGCAGTACTTC. This encodes CASSLERAEQYF.

The V and J genes are TRBV4-1 and TRBJ1-5; D possibly corresponds to TRBD1 (6 bases). With 0 bases removed from V and 6 bases from J, the gap between germline ends came to 12 bases. The CDR3 contains 15 residues. Germline V gene sequence: CDR1 MGHRA, CDR2 YSYEKL. The CDR3 sequence: CASSQDERGFQPQHF. DNA of the CDR3: TGCGCCAGCAGCCAAGATGAAAGGGGGTTTCAGCCCCAGCATTTT.